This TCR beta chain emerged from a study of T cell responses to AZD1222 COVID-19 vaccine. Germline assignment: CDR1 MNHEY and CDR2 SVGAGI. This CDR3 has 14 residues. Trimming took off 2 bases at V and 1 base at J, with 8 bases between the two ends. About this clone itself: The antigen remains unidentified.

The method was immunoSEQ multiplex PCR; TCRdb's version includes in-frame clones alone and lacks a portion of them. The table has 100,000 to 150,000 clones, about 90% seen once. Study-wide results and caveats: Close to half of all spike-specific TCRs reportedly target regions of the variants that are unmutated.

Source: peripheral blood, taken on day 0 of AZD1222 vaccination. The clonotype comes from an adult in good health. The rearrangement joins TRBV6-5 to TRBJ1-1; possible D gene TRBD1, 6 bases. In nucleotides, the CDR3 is TGTGCCAGCAGTTACCTGACAGGGAACACTGAAGCTTTCTTT. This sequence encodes CASSYLTGNTEAFF.